Given below is one TCR beta chain in context. The data belong to a study of blood T cell repertoires in COVID-19. Allocation to cohorts depended on clinical history reported by the participants. The CDR3 loop spans 14 amino acids. V trimming: 7 bases; J trimming: 9 bases; junction bases outside the gene matches: 12. The germline V gene encodes CDR1 MGHDK and CDR2 SYGVNS. Profiled with immunoSEQ multiplex PCR; TCRdb holds only in-frame clones, not every one. In the table there are 210,000 or so clones, 70% to 90% of which are singletons. Sequenced: PBMCs or T cells enriched from blood (not recorded which). The TCR sequence derives from a man under 40 with acute COVID-19. The chain joins TRBV25-1 to TRBJ2-5; 9 bases map to TRBD1. CDR3 protein: CASKNSGTGQAQYF. CDR3 sequence (DNA): TGTGCCAGCAAGAATTCCGGGACAGGGCAGGCCCAGTACTTC. Using reference TRBV25-1 and TRBJ2-5 for the parts outside the CDR3, the full variable domain is EADIYQTPRYLVIGTGKKITLECSQTMGHDKMYWYQQDPGMELHLIHYSYGVNSTEKGDLSSESTVSRIRTEHFPLTLESARPSHTSQYLCASKNSGTGQAQYFGPGTRLLVL.